Below, 30 T cell receptor beta chains from the same sample are listed, as sequenced in a study of technical replicates of blood from a few donors. Some clones are missing from TCRdb's copy, which holds only in-frame ones; the method was immunoSEQ multiplex PCR. The sample has 50,000 to 70,000 clones; 75% to 90% are singletons. The sample consisted of PBMCs. The receptors originated from a human donor in good health. Some clones in this sample may be carry-over from other donors' samples.

The gene calls are TRBV11-1 and TRBJ1-2, with D perhaps matching TRBD1 (6 bases). Per germline, CDR1 SGHAT and CDR2 FQDESV (reference sequence). The V end was cut by 3 bases, the J end by 3 bases, with 11 bases between. The CDR3 covers 14 residues. CDR3 region: CASSFSRTDYGYTF. In DNA form, the CDR3 reads TGTGCCAGCAGCTTTTCCCGGACAGACTATGGCTACACCTTC.

This sequence joins TRBV30 and TRBJ2-7, with D possibly being TRBD1 (5 bases). Trimming cost V 3 bases and J 5 bases, with 17 bases left between them. The V gene's germline CDR1 is GTSNPN and CDR2 SVGIG (reference sequence). CDR3 length: 14 residues. The CDR3 here is CAWRFPQGEDEQYF. DNA of the CDR3: TGTGCCTGGAGGTTTCCCCAGGGTGAGGACGAGCAGTACTTC.

The CDR3, as DNA: TGTGCCACCTTGGGAGGGAGAACCTACAATGAGCAGTTCTTC. Translated, it gives CATLGGRTYNEQFF. This chain uses TRBV10-3 with TRBJ2-1; 7 nucleotides agree with TRBD2. Germline trimming cut 10 bases from V and 2 bases from J; bases unmatched to any gene: 8. There are 14 residues in the CDR3. Germline assignment: CDR1 ENHRY and CDR2 SYGVKD.

This rearrangement joins TRBV5-5 to TRBJ1-5; D possibly corresponds to TRBD1 (6 bases). V lost 2 bases to trimming and J lost 0 bases, with 9 bases between them. CDR3 length: 15 residues. CDR1 SGHKS and CDR2 YYEKEE come from the germline V gene (reference sequence). CDR3 protein: CASSFARGSNQPQHF. The CDR3, as DNA: TGTGCCAGCAGCTTCGCCAGGGGTAGCAATCAGCCCCAGCATTTT. Drawing the rest from reference TRBV5-5 and TRBJ1-5, the complete variable domain is DAGVTQSPTHLIKTRGQQVTLRCSPISGHKSVSWYQQVLGQGPQFIFQYYEKEERGRGNFPDRFSARQFPNYSSELNVNALLLGDSALYLCASSFARGSNQPQHFGDGTRLSIL.

The CDR3, as DNA: TGCGCCAGCAGCCAAGCCGTGACAGGGGCAGGGGAGCTGTTTTTT. Its translation is CASSQAVTGAGELFF. The chain has TRBV4-1 and TRBJ2-2, with 8 nucleotides matching TRBD1. Germline V gives CDR1 MGHRA, CDR2 YSYEKL. The length of the CDR3 is 15 residues. The J segment lost 8 bases and the V segment lost 1 base, leaving 6 bases of the junction unmatched.

This chain connects TRBV30 to TRBJ1-5, with D unresolved. This CDR3 comprises 15 residues. The germline gives CDR1 GTSNPN, CDR2 SVGIG (reference sequence). Trimming cost V 0 bases and J 1 base, with 10 bases left between them. The CDR3 is CAWSVRSGSNQPQHF. CDR3 DNA sequence: TGTGCCTGGAGTGTACGATCGGGGAGCAATCAGCCCCAGCATTTT.

The chain has TRBV7-9 and TRBJ2-5; D gene ambiguous. Germline assignment: CDR1 SEHNR and CDR2 FQNEAQ (reference sequence). There are 13 residues in the CDR3. V was cut by 1 base and J by 3 bases, with 6 bases left in between. CDR3 in amino acids: CASSLGSEETQYF. In nucleotides, the CDR3 is TGTGCCAGCAGCTTAGGGAGCGAAGAGACCCAGTACTTC.

The chain links TRBV10-3 to TRBJ1-6, with unresolved D. Trimming took off 3 bases at V and 0 bases at J, with 18 bases between the two ends. The CDR3 runs 19 residues. Per germline, CDR1 ENHRY and CDR2 SYGVKD. CDR3 nucleotides: TGTGCCATCAGTGATCTGGGCGCTTTAGGGAGCTCCTATAATTCACCCCTCCACTTT. Amino acids: CAISDLGALGSSYNSPLHF.

The V and J genes are TRBV10-3 and TRBJ2-1, with TRBD2 matching over 11 bases. The ends lost 3 bases at V and 8 bases at J; junction bases unmatched: 6. The CDR3 sequence is 15 residues long. Germline assignment: CDR1 ENHRY and CDR2 SYGVKD. The CDR3: CAISDSGGANDEQFF. CDR3 nucleotide sequence: TGTGCCATCAGTGATAGCGGGGGGGCCAATGATGAGCAGTTCTTC.

The chain uses TRBV7-2 and TRBJ2-7; 7 positions match TRBD2. J gave up 3 bases and V 1 base, and 9 bases lay outside the gene matches. The CDR3 contains 16 residues. CDR1 and CDR2 (germline): SGHTA, FQGNSA. The CDR3 reads CASSLESQRGDYEQYF. CDR3 nucleotide sequence: TGTGCCAGCAGCTTAGAGTCGCAGCGGGGCGACTACGAGCAGTACTTC.

J is TRBJ2-2 and V is TRBV19; the match to TRBD1 covers 7 bases. Trimming took 10 bases from V and 7 from J; bases not matched to a gene: 12. Looked up from germline, CDR1 is LNHDA and CDR2 is SQIVND (reference sequence). The CDR3 extends over 14 amino acids. This CDR3 is CATQGDPAGGELFF. CDR3 sequence (DNA): TGTGCCACCCAGGGGGATCCTGCGGGCGGGGAGCTGTTTTTT.

This clone was picked up one time. The J gene is TRBJ1-1, the V gene TRBV4-1; D not resolved. The germline CDR1 and CDR2 sequences are MGHRA and YSYEKL. The V end was cut by 0 bases, the J end by 4 bases, with 6 bases between. The CDR3 consists of 13 residues. For the CDR3, the DNA is TGCGCCAGCAGCCAAGATGCGGGCACTGAAGCTTTCTTT. Residues: CASSQDAGTEAFF.

This chain uses TRBV14 with TRBJ2-1; D remains ambiguous. The V and J ends lost 3 bases and 7 bases respectively, with 19 bases between them. CDR3 length: 16 residues. The germline CDR1 and CDR2 sequences are SGHDN and FVKESK. Here the CDR3 DNA reads TGTGCCAGCAGCCACCTGCAGGTGCTACCTTTTAATGAGCAGTTCTTC. It specifies CASSHLQVLPFNEQFF.

The chain recombines TRBV5-6 with TRBJ1-4, with 8 bases aligning to TRBD1. J lost 2 bases, V lost 3 bases, and 15 bases had no gene match. CDR1 and CDR2 from the germline V gene are SGHDT and YYEEEE. This CDR3 region has 19 residues. Here the CDR3 reads CASSSGTGVRPSTNEKLFF. CDR3 coding DNA: TGTGCCAGCAGCTCCGGGACAGGAGTGCGTCCTTCGACTAATGAAAAACTGTTTTTT.

The genes are TRBV20-1 and TRBJ2-2; D call uncertain. This CDR3 comprises 11 residues. Trimming left V 2 bases short and J 5 bases short, with 3 bases between. CDR1 and CDR2 from the germline V gene are DFQATT and SNEGSKA (reference sequence). The CDR3 here is CSARLTGELFF. Written as DNA, the CDR3 is TGCAGTGCTAGATTAACCGGGGAGCTGTTTTTT.

The chain links TRBV7-2 to TRBJ1-2, with 9 bases fitting TRBD1. This CDR3 has 15 amino acids. Germline V gene sequence: CDR1 SGHTA, CDR2 FQGNSA. V was clipped by 3 bases and J by 7 bases; unmatched bases: 9. CDR3 bases: TGTGCCAGCAGCTTTTCCGGGGGACAGGGTTCTGGCTACACCTTC. This sequence encodes CASSFSGGQGSGYTF.

The chain couples TRBV5-1 to TRBJ1-4; no clear D. Trimming stripped 4 bases from V and 0 bases from J, with 10 bases between. This CDR3 is built from 15 residues. CDR1 is SGHRS, CDR2 YFSETQ, per germline. The CDR3 loop reads CASSQRGATNEKLFF. In DNA, the CDR3 is TGCGCCAGCAGCCAGCGGGGAGCAACTAATGAAAAACTGTTTTTT.

The chain joins TRBV6-5 to TRBJ2-7, with D unresolved. The germline V gene has CDR1 MNHEY and CDR2 SVGAGI. Trimming shortened V by 0 bases and J by 1 base, and 7 bases separated the two germline ends. The CDR3 covers 14 residues. The CDR3: CASSYSPQSYEQYF. The CDR3 DNA sequence: TGTGCCAGCAGTTACTCTCCCCAATCCTACGAGCAGTACTTC.

The chain carries TRBV27 and TRBJ1-2, with a weak D call TRBD1 (6 bases). V shed 4 bases and J shed 4 bases, with 13 bases lying between them. CDR1 MNHEY and CDR2 SMNVEV come from the germline V gene (reference sequence). The length of the CDR3 is 14 residues. The CDR3 DNA reads as TGTGCCAGCAGTTCTCAGGGGTCTATCTATGGCTACACCTTC. It specifies CASSSQGSIYGYTF.

The genes are TRBV6-1 and TRBJ2-2; D not resolved. The CDR3 has 14 residues. V lost 7 bases and J 0 bases, leaving 9 bases between the germline ends. In germline, CDR1 is MNHNS, CDR2 SASEGT. CDR3 sequence reads: CASNRLANTGELFF. The DNA of the CDR3 is TGTGCCAGCAACCGGCTAGCGAACACCGGGGAGCTGTTTTTT.

The chain combines TRBV4-1 with TRBJ2-5; possible D gene TRBD1, 5 bases. CDR3 length equals 15 residues. Trimming cost V 0 bases and J 5 bases, with 13 bases left between them. Germline V CDR1 and CDR2: MGHRA, YSYEKL. The CDR3 is CASSQDLGQWETQYF. The CDR3 DNA reads TGCGCCAGCAGCCAAGATCTAGGACAATGGGAGACCCAGTACTTC.

CDR3 DNA: TGTGCCAGCAGTTACCGTGGGGAGCTGTTTTTT. Translation gives CASSYRGELFF. The V gene is TRBV6-5, the J gene TRBJ2-2, with D uncertain. Germline-derived CDR1 and CDR2 are MNHEY and SVGAGI. V dropped 2 bases and J dropped 8 bases, with 3 bases sitting between them. This CDR3 contains 11 residues.

J is TRBJ1-2 and V is TRBV19, with D possibly being TRBD1 (6 bases). Per germline, CDR1 LNHDA and CDR2 SQIVND (reference sequence). Trimming took off 0 bases at V and 6 bases at J, with 14 bases between the two ends. CDR3 length: 15 amino acids. For the CDR3, the DNA is TGTGCCAGTAGTATAGATTGGCCACAGGGCAATGGCTACACCTTC. Encoded protein: CASSIDWPQGNGYTF.

This clone was found once. The J gene is TRBJ2-3, the V gene TRBV9, with 13 bases identical to TRBD2. CDR1 and CDR2 from the germline V gene are SGDLS and YYNGEE. V was clipped by 4 bases and J by 2 bases; unmatched bases: 4. This CDR3 has 16 amino acids. The CDR3 spells CASSPGTSGNTDTQYF. The CDR3 DNA reads TGTGCCAGCAGCCCTGGGACTAGCGGGAACACAGATACGCAGTATTTT. Looking up the rest from reference TRBV9 and TRBJ2-3 gives the full variable domain: DSGVTQTPKHLITATGQRVTLRCSPRSGDLSVYWYQQSLDQGLQFLIQYYNGEERAKGNILERFSAQQFPDLHSELNLSSLELGDSALYFCASSPGTSGNTDTQYFGPGTRLTVL.

The chain combines TRBV2 with TRBJ2-1, with 10 nucleotides matching TRBD1. The CDR3 extends over 14 amino acids. Germline V gives CDR1 SNHLY, CDR2 FYNNEI. The V and J ends lost 5 bases and 5 bases, in that order; junction bases with no gene match: 3. DNA of the CDR3: TGTGCCAGCAGTAGGGACAGGGGAGACAATGAGCAGTTCTTC. Protein: CASSRDRGDNEQFF.

The chain recombines TRBV6-1 with TRBJ2-7, with D possibly TRBD2 on 5 matching bases. CDR1 is MNHNS and CDR2 is SASEGT in the germline V gene. The CDR3 runs 12 residues. Trimming removed 1 base at V and 4 bases at J, with 5 bases between. CDR3 nucleotides: TGTGCCAGCAGTGAAGGGACTTACGAGCAGTACTTC. This sequence encodes CASSEGTYEQYF.

The chain links TRBV9 to TRBJ2-2; the D gene is possibly TRBD2 (5 bases). The CDR3 has 15 amino acids. V was cut by 0 bases and J by 1 base, with 7 bases left in between. The germline V gene has CDR1 SGDLS and CDR2 YYNGEE. The CDR3: CASSVGAGNTGELFF. The CDR3 DNA reads as TGTGCCAGCAGCGTAGGGGCGGGGAACACCGGGGAGCTGTTTTTT.

A word on this clone: One end of the junction does not line up with germline, which may come from a read error. The V call is TRBV5-5, the J call TRBJ2-7; perhaps TRBD2 as D (6 bases). Germline V CDR1 and CDR2: SGHKS, YYEKEE (reference sequence). This CDR3 comprises 13 residues. The CDR3 spells CASSIGTSSEQYF. CDR3 DNA sequence: TGTGCCAGCAGCATTGGGACTTCCTCCGAGCAGTACTTC.

This chain uses TRBV19 with TRBJ2-3, with TRBD2 matching over 7 bases. CDR3 size: 15 residues. Germline-derived CDR1 and CDR2 are LNHDA and SQIVND (reference sequence). Unmatched junction bases numbered 3, after V lost 1 base and J lost 2 bases. The CDR3 DNA reads TGTGCCAGTAGTATAGGCCTAGCGGCCACAGATACGCAGTATTTT. Encoded protein: CASSIGLAATDTQYF.

The chain combines TRBV19 with TRBJ1-2, with a possible D match to TRBD1 (6 bases). V was trimmed by 5 bases and J by 2 bases, leaving 18 bases between them. Germline V gene sequence: CDR1 LNHDA, CDR2 SQIVND (reference sequence). This CDR3 comprises 16 residues. The CDR3: CASSVSPGQKNYGYTF. The CDR3 coding sequence is TGTGCCAGTAGTGTCTCACCGGGACAAAAGAACTATGGCTACACCTTC.